This T cell receptor beta chain was found in a study of blood T cell repertoires in COVID-19 (dated by TCRdb to 2020 to 2021). Describing the broader study: Collaborator samples came from the United States, Italy and Spain and covered acute and convalescent phases of COVID-19. Samples were obtained from the ongoing ImmuneRACE study (first 160 participants) and from 950 to 1,500 subjects provided by 6 global collaborators. The material from the prospective study consisted of cDNA or gDNA derived from T cells, B-cell-depleted T cells, or PBMCs. The dataset comprised deeply sampled blood TCRbeta repertoires from subjects exposed to, actively infected with, or recovered from COVID-19. Where available, HLA class I and class II types were obtained from metadata supplied by the sample provider rather than from assay-based typing. Nearly every sample came with metadata listing a de-identified subject ID, COVID-19 status, age in years and sex. The repertoires were released in a freely available public database intended as a resource for research on the immune response to SARS-CoV-2.

CDR1 and CDR2 are drawn from the germline V gene: MNHEY, SVGAGI. The V end loses 5 bases and the J end loses 13 bases, and a stretch of 20 bases separates them. From the cysteine up to the phenylalanine, the CDR3 has a length of 13 residues. Solely the CDR3 DNA is kept, with 39 bases framed from the first base. TCRbeta CDR3 regions were amplified from genomic DNA using the immunoSEQ Assay, a bias-controlled multiplex PCR. Concerning the study's data processing: Within the assay, amplification of reference gene primers was used to estimate how many nucleated cells each sample contained. Sequence reads were collapsed and filtered to measure the absolute abundance of every unique TCRbeta CDR3 rearrangement. Productive Simpson clonality was computed per sample as the square root of Simpson's diversity index over productive rearrangements. The table was pulled from immuneACCESS by TCRdb, which kept in-frame rearrangements only. Such tables lose some clones; where checked, under half of the loss comes from unresolved V genes, and the rest has no known cause. The DNA gave D and trimming, while V, J and clone size come from that table. This sample is represented by 95,000 to 110,000 clones; about 91% of them were singletons. The ten largest account for 3% to 3.5% of the sample.

As to this clone: Its antigen is not yet known. No base quality values were provided; no much bigger clone lies one nucleotide off.

General findings and caveats noted by the study authors: The quantity of clinical and demographic metadata differed by source and by participant and was supplied without curation.

Collaborating institutions collected whole blood in K2EDTA tubes following their own protocols. For TCRbeta analysis, collaborators shipped samples as frozen whole blood, isolated PBMCs, or DNA extracted from either of those sample types. Sequencing was done on a sample of peripheral blood. This receptor was obtained from a human donor in a cohort sampled during active COVID-19. The sequence links TRBV6-5 to TRBJ1-2; the D gene cannot be resolved reliably. The DNA sequence reads TGTGCCAGCAGTCAGGAACATGGGCTTGCTCTCACCTTC. Its translation reads: CASSQEHGLALTF.